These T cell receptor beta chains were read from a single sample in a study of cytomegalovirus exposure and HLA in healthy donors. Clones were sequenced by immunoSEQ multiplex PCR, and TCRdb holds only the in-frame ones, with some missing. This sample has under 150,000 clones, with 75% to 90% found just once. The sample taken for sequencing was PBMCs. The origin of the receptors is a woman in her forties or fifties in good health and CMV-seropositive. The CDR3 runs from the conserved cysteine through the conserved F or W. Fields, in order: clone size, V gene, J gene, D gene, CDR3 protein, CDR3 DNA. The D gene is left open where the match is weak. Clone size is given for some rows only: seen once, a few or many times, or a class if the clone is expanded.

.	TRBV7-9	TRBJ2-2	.	CASSPAPRGRNTGELFF	TGTGCCAGCAGCCCCGCCCCGAGGGGGAGGAACACCGGGGAGCTGTTTTTT
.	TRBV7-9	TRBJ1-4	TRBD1	CASSLEGQGGEKLFF	TGTGCCAGCAGCTTAGAGGGACAGGGTGGAGAAAAACTGTTTTTT
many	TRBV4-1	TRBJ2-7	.	CASSQGVQAYEQYF	TGCGCCAGCAGCCAAGGAGTACAGGCCTACGAGCAGTACTTC
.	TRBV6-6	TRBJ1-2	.	CASSYPQQAWDGYTF	TGTGCCAGCAGTTATCCCCAACAGGCCTGGGATGGCTACACCTTC
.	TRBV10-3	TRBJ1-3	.	CAISVTVHGNTIYF	TGTGCCATCAGTGTTACAGTTCATGGAAACACCATATATTTT
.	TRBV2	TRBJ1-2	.	CASSDPPQGAYGYTF	TGTGCCAGCAGTGATCCCCCGCAGGGCGCCTATGGCTACACCTTC
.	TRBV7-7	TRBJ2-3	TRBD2	CASSRGLANTDTQYF	TGTGCTAGCAGCCGGGGACTAGCAAACACAGATACGCAGTATTTT
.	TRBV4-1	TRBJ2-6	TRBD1	CASSLDRGSGANVLTF	TGCGCCAGCAGCCTAGACAGGGGTTCTGGGGCCAACGTCCTGACTTTC
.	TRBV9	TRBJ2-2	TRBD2	CASSVELAGTGELFF	TGTGCCAGCAGCGTAGAACTAGCGGGTACCGGGGAGCTGTTTTTT
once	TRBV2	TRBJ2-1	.	CASRILVDEQFF	TGTGCCAGCAGGATATTAGTCGATGAGCAGTTCTTC
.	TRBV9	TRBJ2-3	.	CASSVEAGSSTDTQYF	TGTGCCAGCAGCGTAGAGGCAGGGTCTAGCACAGATACGCAGTATTTT
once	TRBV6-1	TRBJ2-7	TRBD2	CASSQRGSSYEQYF	TGTGCCAGCAGTCAGCGGGGGAGCTCCTACGAGCAGTACTTC
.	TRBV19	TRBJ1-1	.	CASSIVGAVTEAFF	TGTGCCAGTAGTATTGTGGGGGCAGTCACTGAAGCTTTCTTT
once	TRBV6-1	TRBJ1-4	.	CASMRRINEKLFF	TGTGCCAGCATGAGGAGGATTAATGAAAAACTGTTTTTT
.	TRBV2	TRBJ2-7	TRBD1	CASGGGQGSYEQYF	TGTGCCAGCGGCGGGGGACAGGGTTCCTACGAGCAGTACTTC
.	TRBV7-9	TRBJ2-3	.	CASSFGWSLDTQYF	TGTGCCAGCAGCTTCGGGTGGAGTTTGGATACGCAGTATTTT
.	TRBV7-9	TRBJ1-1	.	CASSRGDLDPFF	TGTGCCAGCAGCCGAGGCGATCTGGATCCTTTCTTT
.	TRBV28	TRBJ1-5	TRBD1	CASSLGRGSFPGLSNQPQHF	TGTGCCAGCAGTTTAGGCAGGGGGTCCTTCCCTGGGTTAAGCAATCAGCCCCAGCATTTT
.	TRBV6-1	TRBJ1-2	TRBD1	CASSYTWDRNF	TGTGCCAGCAGTTACACGTGGGACAGGAACTTC
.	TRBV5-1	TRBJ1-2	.	CASSFPLVGANYGYTF	TGCGCCAGCAGCTTCCCCCTCGTTGGAGCTAACTATGGCTACACCTTC
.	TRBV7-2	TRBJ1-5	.	CASSLVGFTGGANQPQHF	TGTGCCAGCAGCTTAGTGGGATTTACTGGGGGCGCGAATCAGCCCCAGCATTTT
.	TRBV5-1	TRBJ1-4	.	CASSDPQGNNEKLFF	TGCGCCAGCAGCGACCCCCAGGGAAATAATGAAAAACTGTTTTTT
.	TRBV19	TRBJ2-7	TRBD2	CARAWTSGGYEQYF	TGTGCCAGGGCGTGGACTAGCGGGGGCTACGAGCAGTACTTC
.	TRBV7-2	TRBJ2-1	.	CASSPAAHLDNEQFF	TGTGCCAGCAGCCCCGCGGCCCACCTGGACAATGAGCAGTTCTTC
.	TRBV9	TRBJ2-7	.	CASSVDLAHHEQYF	TGTGCCAGCAGCGTAGACCTAGCGCACCACGAGCAGTACTTC
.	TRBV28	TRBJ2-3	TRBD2	CASSLLAGSTDTQYF	TGTGCCAGCAGTTTACTAGCGGGAAGCACAGATACGCAGTATTTT
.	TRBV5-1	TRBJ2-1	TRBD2	CASSFRSGGSYNEQFF	TGCGCCAGCAGCTTTAGATCGGGAGGTTCCTACAATGAGCAGTTCTTC
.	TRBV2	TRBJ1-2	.	CASTRGPGYYGYTF	TGTGCCAGCACCCGAGGCCCCGGGTACTATGGCTACACCTTC
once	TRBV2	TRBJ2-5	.	CASRDSRETQYF	TGTGCCAGCAGGGATTCCAGGGAGACCCAGTACTTC
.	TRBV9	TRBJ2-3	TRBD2	CASSVGGGGTDTQYF	TGTGCCAGCAGCGTAGGGGGGGGAGGCACAGATACGCAGTATTTT
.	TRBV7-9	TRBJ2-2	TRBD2	CASSTTSGGRNTGELFF	TGTGCCAGCAGCACTACTAGCGGGGGGCGGAACACCGGGGAGCTGTTTTTT
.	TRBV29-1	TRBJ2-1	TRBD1	CSVEDRVNEQFF	TGCAGCGTTGAGGACAGGGTCAATGAGCAGTTCTTC
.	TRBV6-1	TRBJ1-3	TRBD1	CASSQGTALSGNTIYF	TGTGCCAGCAGTCAAGGGACAGCGCTCTCTGGAAACACCATATATTTT
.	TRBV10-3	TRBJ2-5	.	CAIMGAGGKETQYF	TGTGCCATCATGGGGGCAGGGGGGAAAGAGACCCAGTACTTC
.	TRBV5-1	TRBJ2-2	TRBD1	CASSLNRGRNTGELFF	TGCGCCAGCAGCTTAAACAGGGGAAGGAACACCGGGGAGCTGTTTTTT
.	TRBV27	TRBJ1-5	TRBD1	CASSRLSRDRVHGNQPQHF	TGTGCCAGCAGTAGACTCTCCCGGGACAGGGTGCATGGCAATCAGCCCCAGCATTTT
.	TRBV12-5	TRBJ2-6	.	CASDRDSPASSGANVLTF	TGTGCTAGTGATCGGGACTCCCCAGCCAGCTCTGGGGCCAACGTCCTGACTTTC
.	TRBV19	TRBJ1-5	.	CASSLAGASNQPQHF	TGTGCCAGTAGTCTGGCAGGCGCTAGCAATCAGCCCCAGCATTTT
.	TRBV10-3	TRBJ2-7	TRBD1	CAITKDRGLYEQYF	TGTGCCATCACCAAGGACAGGGGACTATACGAGCAGTACTTC
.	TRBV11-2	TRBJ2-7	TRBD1	CASSVGQGEQEQYF	TGTGCCAGCAGCGTCGGACAGGGGGAACAAGAGCAGTACTTC